This TCR beta chain was documented in a study of graft-versus-host responses after intestinal transplantation. On the study more broadly: Anti-thymocyte globulin induction preceded roughly 3 years of tacrolimus and steroid maintenance in all recipients.

Sampling of post-transplant bone marrow used the posterior iliac crest or another site. Turning to this clone: Its matching antigen is unknown.

General observations from the study: Some GvH clones were seen earlier in gut or blood, suggesting intestinal origin.

The method was immunoSEQ multiplex PCR; TCRdb's version includes in-frame clones alone and lacks a portion of them. This sample yields approximately 9,300 clones, of which roughly 96% are seen a single time; approximately 16% belongs to the top ten. Sequencing used bone marrow, obtained around 500 days after intestinal transplantation. The receptor was isolated from a human patient who received an intestinal transplant, so some T cells may come from the graft donor.

In nucleotides, the CDR3 is TGTGCCAGCAGCCATCGACCTGACCCGACCCGCTACGAGCAGTACTTC. This gives the protein CASSHRPDPTRYEQYF. The chain recombines TRBV7-6 with TRBJ2-7; D uncertain. Trimming removed 5 bases from V and 3 bases from J, with 20 bases in between. CDR1 and CDR2 (germline): SGHVS, FNYEAQ. There are 16 residues in the CDR3.